This section outlines one T cell receptor (beta chain) sequence together with its context. The germline CDR1 and CDR2 sequences are SGHAT and FQNNGV. The trim removed 1 base at V and 2 bases at J, leaving 2 bases unmatched. CDR3 length: 14 amino acids. The repertoire was sequenced with immunoSEQ multiplex PCR; TCRdb's copy has only in-frame clones and lacks some. This sample has nearly 110,000 clones; 76% occur once, and the top ten carry 6.2%. This sample is part of a study of blood T cell repertoires in COVID-19. In the study overall: The analysed material was cDNA or gDNA that came from T cells, B-cell-depleted T cells, or PBMCs.

Seattle's enrolled individuals joined amid active infection and were then monitored longitudinally. This sequence joins TRBV11-2 and TRBJ2-7; 7 bases agree with TRBD1. This sequence was found in an elderly man with COVID-19, enrolled during active disease. What was sequenced was peripheral blood. The CDR3 is CASSLGQGTYEQYF. The CDR3 DNA is TGTGCCAGCAGCTTAGGACAGGGAACCTACGAGCAGTACTTC.